A single sample is the source of the 2 T cell receptor beta chains below, sequenced in a study of cytomegalovirus exposure and HLA in healthy donors. Libraries were prepared by immunoSEQ multiplex PCR; TCRdb keeps only in-frame clonotypes and omits some of them. This repertoire shows tens of thousands of clones, approximately 93% found once; its top ten account for under 6.5%. Sequenced input: PBMCs. The receptors here all came from a woman between 18 and 30 years old in good health and CMV-seronegative.

This sequence joins TRBV9 and TRBJ2-2, with TRBD1 identical over 8 bases. V lost 3 bases and J lost 0; bases outside the gene matches: 7. Germline CDR1 and CDR2: SGDLS and YYNGEE. The CDR3 runs to 17 residues. As DNA, the CDR3 is TGTGCCAGCAGCGCCCCGACAGGGGCAACGAACACCGGGGAGCTGTTTTTT. This codes for CASSAPTGATNTGELFF.

V gene TRBV29-1 combines with J gene TRBJ1-1; a possible D gene is TRBD1 (6 bases). V dropped 7 bases and J dropped 4 bases, with 25 bases sitting between them. The CDR3 loop spans 16 amino acids. From germline, CDR1 is SQVTM and CDR2 ANQGSEA. CDR3 loop: CSATGTRDRVFTEAFF. Here the CDR3 DNA reads TGCAGCGCAACCGGGACAAGGGATAGGGTGTTCACTGAAGCTTTCTTT.